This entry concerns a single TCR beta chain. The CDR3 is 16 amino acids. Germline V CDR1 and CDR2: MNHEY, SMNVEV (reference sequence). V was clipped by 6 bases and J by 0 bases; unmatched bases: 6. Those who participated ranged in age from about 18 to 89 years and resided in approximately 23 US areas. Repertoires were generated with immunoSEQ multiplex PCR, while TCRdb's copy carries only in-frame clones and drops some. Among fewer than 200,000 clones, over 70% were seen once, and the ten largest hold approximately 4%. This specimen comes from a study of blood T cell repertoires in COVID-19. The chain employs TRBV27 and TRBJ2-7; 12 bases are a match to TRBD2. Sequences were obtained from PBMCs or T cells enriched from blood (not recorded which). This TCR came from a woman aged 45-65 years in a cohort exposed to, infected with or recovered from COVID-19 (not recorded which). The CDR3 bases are TGTGCCAGCAGCCCAGGACTAGCGGGGTCCTCCTACGAGCAGTACTTC. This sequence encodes CASSPGLAGSSYEQYF.